This T cell receptor (beta chain) derives from a study of T cells in Graves' hyperthyroidism and ophthalmopathy. Orbital computed tomography, thyroid ultrasound, serum thyroxine and TRAb, and clinical symptoms together informed the diagnoses. Fresh peripheral blood, about 9.6 ml, yielded the PBMCs. RNA transcripts yielded amplified TCR beta CDR3 regions. TCR CDR3 underwent first-round RT-PCR with the HTBI primer set. TCRdb ran MiXCR on the multiplex PCR reads and lists one entry per CDR3 protein. The sample lists approximately 370,000 distinct CDR3 sequences; about 15% were seen once. This clonotype was picked up a small number of times. Germline lookup yields CDR1 MGHRA and CDR2 YSYEKL. V was shortened by 0 bases and J by 1 base, with 12 bases between the two germline ends. CDR3 length: 16 residues.

This receptor was taken from a woman aged 30 to 39 with Graves' hyperthyroidism. The specimen sequenced was blood. The chain joins TRBV4-1 to TRBJ1-2; D call uncertain. CDR3: CASSQEGGRINYGYTF. The CDR3 DNA reads as TGCGCCAGCAGCCAAGAGGGAGGTAGGATTAACTATGGCTACACCTTC.